The 15 T cell receptor beta chains listed next were all sequenced from one sample in a study of T cell responses to AZD1222 COVID-19 vaccine. Using immunoSEQ multiplex PCR, the repertoire was profiled, and TCRdb retains in-frame clones only, with some absent. The data contain 90,000 to 140,000 clones, around 87% of them singletons. The sample in question was peripheral blood, obtained on day 0 of AZD1222 vaccination. The receptor set was obtained from an adult in good health.

CDR3 residues: CASSTSDRGPGQPQHF. For the CDR3, the DNA is TGTGCCAGTAGTACCTCGGACAGGGGGCCGGGTCAGCCCCAGCATTTT. The V gene is TRBV19, the J gene TRBJ1-5, with TRBD1 matching 11 bases. CDR1 LNHDA and CDR2 SQIVND come from the germline V gene (reference sequence). The CDR3 runs 16 residues. V lost 4 bases and J lost 6; bases outside the gene matches: 8.

V usage is TRBV7-8 and J usage is TRBJ1-3; D not resolved. Trimming took off 5 bases at V and 0 bases at J, with 20 bases between the two ends. The CDR3 length is 18 residues. CDR1 is SGHVS and CDR2 is FQNEAQ in the germline V gene. In DNA, the CDR3 is TGTGCCAGCAGCAACCTAGTTCGGACGGAAGACTCTGGAAACACCATATATTTT. Residues: CASSNLVRTEDSGNTIYF.

The gene calls are TRBV24-1 and TRBJ2-1; TRBD2 matches 9 bases. V shed 10 bases and J 9 bases; nucleotides not matched to a gene: 12. Per germline, CDR1 KGHDR and CDR2 SFDVKD. CDR3 length: 14 residues. In DNA, the CDR3 is TGTGCCACGAGGAAGAGCGGGAGGTCGCGTGAGCAGTTCTTC. The encoded protein is CATRKSGRSREQFF.

This chain links TRBV28 with TRBJ1-1; D perhaps matches TRBD1 (5 bases). The CDR3 has 14 residues. Trimming shortened V by 8 bases and J by 4 bases, and 17 bases separated the two germline ends. The germline V gene encodes CDR1 MDHEN and CDR2 SYDVKM. The DNA for the CDR3 is TGTGCCAGCTCTCTCCCAAGGAGGGGCACTGAAGCTTTCTTT. It is translated as CASSLPRRGTEAFF. Combining the CDR3 with reference TRBV28 and TRBJ1-1 gives the whole variable domain DVKVTQSSRYLVKRTGEKVFLECVQDMDHENMFWYRQDPGLGLRLIYFSYDVKMKEKGDIPEGYSVSREKKERFSLILESASTNQTSMYLCASSLPRRGTEAFFGQGTRLTVV.

The table lists this clone with a count of one. The chain links TRBV18 to TRBJ1-2, with D uncertain. This CDR3 comprises 15 residues. Germline V gives CDR1 KGHSH, CDR2 LQKENI. V lost 2 bases and J lost 3, with 13 bases in between. CDR3 coding DNA: TGTGCCAGCTCACCAGCCAGGCGTCCCGACTATGGCTACACCTTC. It codes for CASSPARRPDYGYTF. Combining the CDR3 with reference TRBV18 and TRBJ1-2 gives the whole variable domain NAGVMQNPRHLVRRRGQEARLRCSPMKGHSHVYWYRQLPEEGLKFMVYLQKENIIDESGMPKERFSAEFPKEGPSILRIQQVVRGDSAAYFCASSPARRPDYGYTFGSGTRLTVV.

The rearrangement joins TRBV3-1 (or the pseudogene TRBV3-2) to TRBJ2-3, with 10 nucleotides matching TRBD2. Looked up from germline, CDR1 is LGHDT and CDR2 is YNNKEL (reference sequence). V shed 5 bases and J 3 bases; nucleotides not matched to a gene: 5. The CDR3 totals 15 residues. The CDR3 DNA follows: TGTGCCAGCAGCAATAGCGGGGGGTTTACAGATACGCAGTATTTT. Protein product: CASSNSGGFTDTQYF.

The chain combines TRBV3-1 (or the pseudogene TRBV3-2) with TRBJ2-5, with D possibly matching TRBD1 (6 bases). The CDR3 length is 14 residues. Germline CDR1 and CDR2: LGHDT and YNNKEL (reference sequence). V lost 3 bases, J lost 1 base, and 9 bases lay in between. The CDR3 reads CASSHQTGQETQYF. The CDR3 region has the DNA TGTGCCAGCAGCCATCAGACAGGCCAAGAGACCCAGTACTTC.

The CDR3 protein is CASSSPSETGFPEQYF. In nucleotides, the CDR3 is TGTGCCAGCAGCTCCCCCTCGGAGACAGGGTTCCCCGAGCAGTACTTC. The chain uses TRBV7-8 and TRBJ2-7; 7 positions agree with TRBD1. CDR1 SGHVS and CDR2 FQNEAQ come from the germline V gene. The trim removed 4 bases at V and 6 bases at J, leaving 15 bases unmatched. This CDR3 region has 16 residues.

This chain links TRBV24-1 with TRBJ2-1; 11 bases agree with TRBD2. Trimming took 4 bases from V and 5 from J; bases not matched to a gene: 3. Germline V lookup: CDR1 KGHDR, CDR2 SFDVKD. This CDR3 has 15 amino acids. As DNA, the CDR3 is TGTGCCACCAGTGACCCTAGCGGGAGGAACAATGAGCAGTTCTTC. Amino acid sequence: CATSDPSGRNNEQFF.

The chain links TRBV11-2 to TRBJ1-1; no clear D. Germline V gene lookup returns CDR1 SGHAT and CDR2 FQNNGV. V dropped 3 bases and J dropped 5 bases, with 19 bases sitting between them. There are 16 residues in the CDR3. The CDR3 reads CASSFEKSHLGTEAFF. The DNA for the CDR3 is TGTGCCAGCAGCTTCGAAAAAAGTCATCTGGGGACTGAAGCTTTCTTT. The full variable domain, with the rest looked up from reference TRBV11-2 and TRBJ1-1, is EAGVAQSPRYKIIEKRQSVAFWCNPISGHATLYWYQQILGQGPKLLIQFQNNGVVDDSQLPKDRFSAERLKGVDSTLKIQPAKLEDSAVYLCASSFEKSHLGTEAFFGQGTRLTVV.

The V gene is TRBV2, the J gene TRBJ1-4; no clear D. Per germline, CDR1 SNHLY and CDR2 FYNNEI. The ends were cut back, 2 bases at V and 15 bases at J, with 10 bases in the middle. The CDR3 extends over 11 amino acids. CDR3 bases: TGTGCCAGCAGTGAATCGGGCGAGGTGTTTTTT. Residues: CASSESGEVFF. The whole variable domain, remainder taken from reference TRBV2 and TRBJ1-4, is EPEVTQTPSHQVTQMGQEVILRCVPISNHLYFYWYRQILGQKVEFLVSFYNNEISEKSEIFDDQFSVERPDGSNFTLKIRSTKLEDSAMYFCASSESGEVFFGSGTQLSVL.

The chain is built from TRBV25-1 and TRBJ2-2, with D perhaps matching TRBD1 or TRBD2 (6 bases each). This CDR3 is built from 18 residues. Germline values: CDR1 MGHDK, CDR2 SYGVNS. Trimming took 8 bases from V and 4 from J, leaving 26 bases between them. In DNA form, the CDR3 reads TGTGCCAGCCGAGGCCTCCGGGGGCGGGAAGGGGGCACCGGGGAGCTGTTTTTT. Its translation is CASRGLRGREGGTGELFF.

The V gene is TRBV5-4, the J gene TRBJ2-1; 10 bases agree with TRBD2. Looked up from germline, CDR1 is SGHNT and CDR2 is YYREEE (reference sequence). Losses at the gene ends were 3 bases for V and 7 bases for J; bases not matched to a gene: 10. This CDR3 contains 16 residues. The CDR3 nucleotides are TGTGCCAGCAGCTCGGGGTCTAGCGGGAGTAGAAATGAGCAGTTCTTC. The encoded protein is CASSSGSSGSRNEQFF.

CDR3 coding DNA: TGTGCCAGCAGCCCCGGGACAGGGACGGACGAGCAGTACTTC. Amino acid sequence: CASSPGTGTDEQYF. This rearrangement joins TRBV7-8 to TRBJ2-7; 9 nucleotides line up with TRBD1. The CDR3 totals 14 residues. The V segment lost 5 bases and the J segment 5 bases; nucleotides outside the gene matches: 7. The germline V gene has CDR1 SGHVS and CDR2 FQNEAQ.

About this clone: Additional DNA sequences in this sample encode the identical CDR3. The V gene is TRBV28, the J gene TRBJ2-7; no reliable D call. V was trimmed by 0 bases and J by 4 bases, leaving 10 bases between them. Germline V gene data show CDR1 as MDHEN and CDR2 as SYDVKM. The CDR3 consists of 14 residues. The CDR3 reads CASSLWASSYEQYF. Here the CDR3 DNA reads TGTGCCAGCAGTTTATGGGCCTCGAGTTACGAGCAGTACTTC.